This T cell receptor beta chain was found in a study of control samples from healthy donors and cancer patients. Assay used: immunoSEQ multiplex PCR; TCRdb lists only in-frame clones, some missing. The sample yields over 50,000 clones, approximately 95% seen once. The sample consisted of blood. This sequence originates from a young woman in good health.

The CDR3 spells CASSYSNRALEAFF. Here the CDR3 DNA reads TGTGCCAGCAGTTACTCGAATCGTGCGCTTGAAGCTTTCTTT. The rearrangement uses TRBV6-5 and TRBJ1-1; no clear D gene. Germline CDR1 and CDR2: MNHEY and SVGAGI. This CDR3 has 14 residues. Trimming stripped 0 bases from V and 7 bases from J, with 12 bases between.